These T cell receptor beta chains were read from a single sample in a study of cytomegalovirus exposure and HLA in healthy donors. Assay used: immunoSEQ multiplex PCR; TCRdb lists only in-frame clones, some missing. This sample carries approximately 46,000 clones, 70% to 80% of them seen once, and the ten largest clones take just under 6.5%. The sequenced material came from PBMCs. Receptors were obtained from a man aged 30 to 39 in good health and CMV-seronegative. Each CDR3 is given with its conserved first and last residue. Clone size is stated in some rows and not others, as once, few, many or a class when expanded.

V	size	CDR3
TRBV29-1	.	CSTWGLTGLGYNEQFF
TRBV5-1	.	CASSLGLAGGGEQYF
TRBV5-3	.	CARSSTGLATEQFF
TRBV5-4	.	CASSLTPAGGETQYF
TRBV5-1	few	CATGWDSTDTQYF
TRBV7-9	.	CASSSVAGGPADTQYF
TRBV19	.	CASSITPGNTGELFF
TRBV4-1	.	CASRGREYNEQFF
TRBV2	.	CASSETRDEQYF
TRBV5-4	.	CASSLDQGRGEKLFF
TRBV15	.	CATSSPPTGDRKNTGELFF
TRBV5-1	.	CASSLKQGTYEQYF
TRBV11-2	.	CASSYGLDTGELFF
TRBV7-6	.	CASSLGSVSEQYF
TRBV30	.	CAWSQRTGGTGELFF
TRBV18	.	CASSLDSAEETQYF
TRBV19	.	CASSLTGVNTEAFF
TRBV15	.	CATSTALSGANVLTF
TRBV5-1	.	CASSLGRVGDRPYEQYF
TRBV15	.	CATSPSGTSSGFETQYF
TRBV6-6	few	CASRDRGLPGETQYF
TRBV6-1	.	CASSTTGGYEKLFF
TRBV18	.	CASSTVTGTYEQYF
TRBV19	.	CASSALQQGSGEQYF
TRBV5-1	.	CASSPKSGDLWHEQFF
TRBV11-1	once	CASRSTVTVTYEQYF
TRBV30	.	CAWSEGLGSQPQHF